Listed below are T cell receptor beta chains from one sample, sequenced in a study of T cell repertoires in cytomegalovirus infection. TCRdb independently ran MiXCR on the reads; one entry per CDR3 protein. Counted here are about 130,000 distinct CDR3 sequences, approximately 24% occurring once; the ten biggest clones make up roughly 35%. What these receptors recognize is not known. The sample comprised PBMCs, sequenced either directly or after in vitro stimulation (not recorded which). The receptors were sampled from a human donor in good health (CMV status not recorded). Some clones in this sample may be carry-over from other donors' samples. Both conserved end residues are part of each CDR3. Fields, in order: CDR3 protein, CDR3 DNA, V gene, clone size, D gene, J gene. A D gene is named only where the DNA matches it firmly. Size is omitted from some rows. Given values are once, few, many or a class for expanded clones.

CASSRGRLEDTQYF TGCGCCAGCAGCCGCGGGAGGTTGGAAGATACGCAGTATTTT TRBV4-3 once TRBD2 TRBJ2-3
CASSYSALAANTGELFF TGTGCCAGCAGTTACTCAGCCCTAGCGGCCAACACCGGGGAGCTGTTTTTT TRBV6-2/TRBV6-3 few TRBD2 TRBJ2-2
CASSLKTRAGTDTQYF TGTGCCAGCAGCTTAAAGACTAGAGCCGGCACAGATACGCAGTATTTT TRBV7-8 many . TRBJ2-3
CASRSRGIAGDTQYF TGTGCCAGCAGATCCCGGGGGATAGCTGGAGATACGCAGTATTTT TRBV7-2 . . TRBJ2-3
CSARDGSDYNSPLHF TGCAGTGCTAGAGATGGGTCAGATTATAATTCACCCCTCCACTTT TRBV20-1 . . TRBJ1-6
CASSFEGGYSF TGTGCCAGCAGTTTCGAGGGGGGCTACTCCTTC TRBV28 . . TRBJ1-2
CASSIVAASTDTQYF TGTGCCAGTAGTATAGTGGCGGCTAGCACAGATACGCAGTATTTT TRBV19 . . TRBJ2-3
CASSPDRGTQPQHF TGTGCCAGCTCCCCCGACAGGGGGACTCAGCCCCAGCATTTT TRBV6-2/TRBV6-3 . TRBD1 TRBJ1-5
CASSPIPGPQYF TGCGCCAGCAGCCCAATCCCCGGGCCGCAGTACTTC TRBV4-1 . . TRBJ2-7
CASSQDGVPTDTQYF TGCGCCAGCAGCCAAGATGGTGTCCCCACAGATACGCAGTATTTT TRBV4-1 few . TRBJ2-3
CSTRLAGAVRADTQYF TGCAGCACGAGACTAGCGGGAGCGGTAAGGGCAGATACGCAGTATTTT TRBV29-1 few TRBD2 TRBJ2-3
CASRKGGRGTEAFF TGTGCCAGCAGAAAAGGGGGGCGAGGCACTGAAGCTTTCTTT TRBV7-8 . . TRBJ1-1
CASSPGTSGDTQYF TGTGCCAGCAGCCCCGGGACTAGCGGAGATACGCAGTATTTT TRBV7-2 many TRBD2 TRBJ2-3
CASSLNGGRDGYTF TGTGCCAGCAGTTTAAATGGTGGCAGGGATGGCTACACCTTC TRBV12-3/TRBV12-4 few . TRBJ1-2
CASSLSSGAGTDTQYF TGTGCCAGCAGCTTATCTTCGGGAGCGGGCACAGATACGCAGTATTTT TRBV7-6 . . TRBJ2-3
CASSLGGASEKLFF TGCGCCAGCAGCCTCGGAGGGGCCTCGGAAAAACTGTTTTTT TRBV4-1 . . TRBJ1-4
CASRATGTEYNEQFF TGTGCCAGCAGAGCCACCGGGACAGAATACAATGAGCAGTTCTTC TRBV7-2 many TRBD1 TRBJ2-1
CASSPTSGAPEQYF TGTGCCAGCAGCCCGACTAGCGGGGCCCCCGAGCAGTACTTC TRBV5-4 few TRBD2 TRBJ2-7
CASSDRVVWNQPQHF TGTGCCAGCAGTGACAGGGTGGTTTGGAATCAGCCCCAGCATTTT TRBV12-3/TRBV12-4 many TRBD1 TRBJ1-5
CASSLTSGRETQYF TGTGCCAGCAGCTTAACTAGCGGGAGGGAGACCCAGTACTTC TRBV7-2 many TRBD2 TRBJ2-5
CSARVSGATDTQYF TGCAGTGCTAGAGTCAGTGGCGCCACAGATACGCAGTATTTT TRBV20-1 . . TRBJ2-3
CATSLTGTYEQYF TGTGCCACCAGTCTCACAGGGACCTACGAGCAGTACTTC TRBV24-1 few . TRBJ2-7
CASSLGGWREETQYF TGTGCCAGCAGCTTGGGCGGGTGGCGGGAAGAGACCCAGTACTTC TRBV11-2 . . TRBJ2-5
CASKSYYTDTQYF TGTGCCAGCAAGAGCTATTACACAGATACGCAGTATTTT TRBV7-2 many . TRBJ2-3
CASSSNTYEQYF TGTGCCAGCAGCTCGAATACCTACGAGCAGTACTTC TRBV7-2 many . TRBJ2-7
CATSGPGQGGTEAFF TGTGCCACCAGTGGTCCGGGACAGGGGGGTACTGAAGCTTTCTTT TRBV24-1 few TRBD1 TRBJ1-1
CASGLRAPYEQYF TGTGCTAGTGGTTTGAGAGCGCCCTACGAGCAGTACTTC TRBV12-5 . . TRBJ2-7
CASSPQVGTEAFF TGTGCCAGCAGCCCACAGGTAGGCACTGAAGCTTTCTTT TRBV7-2 many . TRBJ1-1
CASSERQRSGNTIYF TGTGCCAGCAGTGAGAGACAGCGCTCTGGAAACACCATATATTTT TRBV6-1 few . TRBJ1-3
CSAELEGNSPLHF TGCAGTGCTGAGCTGGAAGGGAATTCACCCCTCCACTTT TRBV20-1 few . TRBJ1-6
CASRPLGLVGEQYF TGCGCCAGCAGACCCCTCGGACTGGTAGGCGAGCAGTACTTC TRBV5-1 many . TRBJ2-7